Each of the 16 T cell receptor beta chains below was sequenced from the same sample in a study of CD8 T cells in ankylosing spondylitis. TCRdb independently ran MiXCR on the 5' RACE reads; one entry per CDR3 protein. This table holds 150,000 to 200,000 distinct CDR3 sequences, approximately 10% found once. Sequenced: blood, either unsorted or a sorted T cell fraction (not recorded which). These receptors originate from a male donor with ankylosing spondylitis or in good health (not recorded which).

Ten or more counts support this clonotype. V gene TRBV28 combines with J gene TRBJ2-3; D remains unclear. The CDR3 sequence is 12 residues long. The V gene's germline CDR1 is MDHEN and CDR2 SYDVKM. The V and J ends lost 8 bases and 4 bases respectively, with 10 bases between them. The CDR3 DNA sequence: TGTGCCAGCGTGGCCGCTGCAGATACGCAGTATTTT. Encoded protein: CASVAAADTQYF.

The sample holds a few counts of this clonotype. The chain uses TRBV6-1 and TRBJ1-2; TRBD1 might be the D (6 bases). Germline V gives CDR1 MNHNS, CDR2 SASEGT. V was trimmed by 3 bases and J by 3 bases, leaving 11 bases between them. The CDR3 runs 14 residues. CDR3 nucleotides: TGTGCCAGCAGTGATAGGGGGTATGACTATGGCTACACCTTC. It encodes CASSDRGYDYGYTF.

This clonotype was counted at least ten times. CDR3 residues: CSARGNTEAFF. The CDR3 coding sequence is TGCAGTGCGAGGGGAAACACTGAAGCTTTCTTT. V gene TRBV20-1 combines with J gene TRBJ1-1, with D perhaps matching TRBD1 (5 bases). The length of the CDR3 is 11 residues. Per the germline V gene, CDR1 is DFQATT and CDR2 is SNEGSKA (reference sequence). V lost 6 bases and J 2 bases, leaving 7 bases between the germline ends.

This clonotype was detected many times. The V call is TRBV12-3 or TRBV12-4, the J call TRBJ2-3; 15 bases agree with TRBD2. CDR3 size: 19 residues. The J segment lost 5 bases and the V segment lost 1 base, leaving 10 bases of the junction unmatched. The CDR3 DNA reads as TGTGCCAGCAGTTTAGTTTGGGCCAAGGGACTAGCGGGAGGAGATACGCAGTATTTT. Amino acid sequence: CASSLVWAKGLAGGDTQYF.

In this sample, this clonotype turned up a few times. This chain connects TRBV6-1 to TRBJ2-2, with a weak D call TRBD1 (6 bases). The germline gives CDR1 MNHNS, CDR2 SASEGT. The CDR3 sequence is 15 residues long. Trimming left V 6 bases short and J 4 bases short, with 15 bases between. The CDR3 loop reads CASRRTGTFTGELFF. The CDR3 DNA sequence: TGTGCCAGCAGGCGCACCGGGACATTCACCGGGGAGCTGTTTTTT.

This clonotype was seen a few times. The chain uses TRBV7-6 and TRBJ1-1; D call uncertain. The CDR3 length is 14 residues. The V end lost 5 bases, the J end lost 0 bases, and 10 bases lay between the germline ends. The germline V gene encodes CDR1 SGHVS and CDR2 FNYEAQ. CDR3 bases: TGTGCCAGCAGCCAAGGTAGGCTGAACACTGAAGCTTTCTTT. It encodes CASSQGRLNTEAFF.

This clonotype has more than one count but fewer than ten. This chain links TRBV11-2 with TRBJ2-7, with a possible D match to TRBD1 (6 bases). Germline loops: CDR1 SGHAT, CDR2 FQNNGV. The CDR3 extends over 17 amino acids. V lost 2 bases and J lost 1, with 18 bases in between. CDR3: CASSLLFSGASSYEQYF. The CDR3 coding sequence is TGTGCCAGCAGCTTACTATTCTCAGGGGCTTCTTCCTACGAGCAGTACTTC.

This clonotype came up many times. The chain uses TRBV28 and TRBJ2-1; D might be TRBD1 (6 bases). Between the trimmed V and J ends, which lost 3 bases and 8 bases, there was a span of 14 bases. The CDR3 spans 14 residues. Germline loops: CDR1 MDHEN, CDR2 SYDVKM. The CDR3 protein is CASSLLQGRDEQFF. The CDR3 DNA is TGTGCCAGCAGTTTGTTACAGGGTCGGGATGAGCAGTTCTTC.

This clonotype was counted many times. CDR3 sequence reads: CASRDTRTGGWNEQFF. The CDR3 DNA is TGTGCCAGCAGAGATACCCGGACAGGGGGCTGGAATGAGCAGTTCTTC. This chain connects TRBV5-8 to TRBJ2-1; 11 nucleotides agree with TRBD1. Trimming removed 5 bases from V and 7 bases from J; junction bases left unmatched: 11. The CDR3 consists of 16 residues. CDR1 is SGHTS, CDR2 YDEGEE, per germline.

At least ten counts were recorded for this clonotype. The V call is TRBV29-1, the J call TRBJ1-1, with unresolved D. The germline gives CDR1 SQVTM, CDR2 ANQGSEA. The ends were cut back, 7 bases at V and 0 bases at J, with 15 bases in the middle. The CDR3 totals 14 residues. This CDR3 is CSADSRQVNTEAFF. The CDR3 coding sequence is TGCAGCGCTGACTCCCGGCAGGTGAACACTGAAGCTTTCTTT.

At least ten counts were recorded for this clonotype. This chain joins TRBV20-1 and TRBJ2-1; 13 nucleotides align to TRBD2. With V trimmed by 1 base and J by 4 bases, 7 bases remained unmatched. CDR3 size: 17 residues. From germline, CDR1 is DFQATT and CDR2 SNEGSKA (reference sequence). The CDR3 sequence is CSARVLLAGGPYNEQFF. The CDR3 nucleotides are TGCAGTGCTAGAGTTCTACTAGCGGGAGGGCCTTACAATGAGCAGTTCTTC.

This chain connects TRBV4-3 to TRBJ2-2, with TRBD1 matching 10 bases. With 0 bases clipped from V and 1 base from J, the junction kept 2 bases outside the gene matches. This CDR3 has 17 amino acids. The germline V gene has CDR1 LGHNA and CDR2 YSLEER. In DNA, the CDR3 is TGCGCCAGCAGCCAAGATCGGGACAGGGGGAACACCGGGGAGCTGTTTTTT. Translation: CASSQDRDRGNTGELFF.

This clonotype was detected many times. The junction shows a germline mismatch at one end, possibly a read error. The chain carries TRBV7-2 and TRBJ2-5; 11 positions agree with TRBD2. The germline V gene has CDR1 SGHTA and CDR2 FQGNSA. There are 15 residues in the CDR3. The CDR3 loop is CASSIAGGYQETQYF. In DNA, the CDR3 is TGTGCCAGCAGCATAGCGGGGGGGTACCAAGAGACCCAGTACTTC. Together with reference TRBV7-2 and TRBJ2-5, the CDR3 gives the full variable domain: GAGVSQSPSNKVTEKGKDVELRCDPISGHTALYWYRQSLGQGLEFLIYFQGNSAPDKSGLPSDRFSAERTGGSVSTLTIQRTQQEDSAVYLCASSIAGGYQETQYFGPGTRLLVL.

This clonotype was observed at least ten times. The J gene is TRBJ1-1, the V gene TRBV16; 7 nucleotides line up with TRBD1. Looked up from germline, CDR1 is KGHSY and CDR2 is FQNENV. V shed 0 bases and J 2 bases; nucleotides not matched to a gene: 3. The CDR3 totals 15 residues. CDR3 region: CASSQSGTVNTEAFF. The CDR3 DNA is TGTGCCAGCAGCCAATCCGGGACAGTCAACACTGAAGCTTTCTTT.

This clonotype was detected many times. The chain couples TRBV20-1 to TRBJ1-5; D remains unclear. CDR1 is DFQATT and CDR2 is SNEGSKA in the germline V gene (reference sequence). The V end was cut by 0 bases, the J end by 7 bases, with 7 bases between. The CDR3 loop spans 12 amino acids. CDR3 DNA: TGCAGTGCTAGAGAGGTGGGGCAGCCCCAGCATTTT. Its translation is CSAREVGQPQHF.

This clonotype appeared a few times. The chain recombines TRBV6-6 with TRBJ1-1; possible D gene TRBD1, 6 bases. Per the germline V gene, CDR1 is MNHNY and CDR2 is SVGAGI (reference sequence). Trimming cost V 5 bases and J 3 bases, with 7 bases left between them. This CDR3 is built from 12 residues. CDR3 in DNA: TGTGCCAGCAGTCGACAGGACACTGAAGCTTTCTTT. It encodes CASSRQDTEAFF.